This T cell receptor (beta chain) was identified during a study of T cell responses to AZD1222 COVID-19 vaccine. Study observations and caveats: Donors, mostly white British, included more females; clonal diversity was possibly underestimated.

Sequencing used immunoSEQ multiplex PCR; TCRdb keeps in-frame clones, though not all of them. The sample carries about 130,000 clones, approximately 90% recorded once. V shed 5 bases, J shed 2 bases, and the junction held 9 bases outside the gene matches. The CDR3 covers 17 residues. The germline gives CDR1 GTSNPN, CDR2 SVGIG (reference sequence). This clone is a singleton in its sample. The antigen remains unidentified. The sequence derives from an adult who received the AZD1222 COVID-19 vaccine. The rearrangement links TRBV30 to TRBJ1-6; 10 nucleotides line up with TRBD1. Sample: peripheral blood, taken 28 days after the second AZD1222 dose. CDR3 sequence reads: CAWAGQGMITYNSPLHF. DNA for the CDR3: TGTGCCTGGGCGGGACAGGGGATGATAACCTATAATTCACCCCTCCACTTT.